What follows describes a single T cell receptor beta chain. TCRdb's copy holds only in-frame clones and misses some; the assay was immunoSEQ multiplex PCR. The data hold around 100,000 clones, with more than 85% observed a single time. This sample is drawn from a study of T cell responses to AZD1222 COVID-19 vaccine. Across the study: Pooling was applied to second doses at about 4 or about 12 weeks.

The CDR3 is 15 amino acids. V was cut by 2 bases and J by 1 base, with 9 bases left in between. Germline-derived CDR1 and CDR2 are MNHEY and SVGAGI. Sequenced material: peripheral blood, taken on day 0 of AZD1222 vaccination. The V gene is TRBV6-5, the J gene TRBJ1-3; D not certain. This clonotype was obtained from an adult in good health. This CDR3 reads CASSYGEPSGNTIYF. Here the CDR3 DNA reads TGTGCCAGCAGTTACGGAGAGCCGTCTGGAAACACCATATATTTT.